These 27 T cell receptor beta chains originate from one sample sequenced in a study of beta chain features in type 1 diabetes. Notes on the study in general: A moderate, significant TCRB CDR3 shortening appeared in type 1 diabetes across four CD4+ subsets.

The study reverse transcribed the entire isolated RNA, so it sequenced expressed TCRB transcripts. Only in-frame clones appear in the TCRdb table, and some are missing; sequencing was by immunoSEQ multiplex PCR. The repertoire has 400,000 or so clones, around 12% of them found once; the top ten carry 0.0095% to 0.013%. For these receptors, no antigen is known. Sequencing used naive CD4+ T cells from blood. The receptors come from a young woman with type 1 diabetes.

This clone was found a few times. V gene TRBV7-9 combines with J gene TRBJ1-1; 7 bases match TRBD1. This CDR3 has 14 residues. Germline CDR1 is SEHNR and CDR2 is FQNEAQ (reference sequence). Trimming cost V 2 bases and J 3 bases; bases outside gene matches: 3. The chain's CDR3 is CASSLKGADTEAFF. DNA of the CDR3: TGTGCCAGCAGCTTAAAGGGGGCGGACACTGAAGCTTTCTTT.

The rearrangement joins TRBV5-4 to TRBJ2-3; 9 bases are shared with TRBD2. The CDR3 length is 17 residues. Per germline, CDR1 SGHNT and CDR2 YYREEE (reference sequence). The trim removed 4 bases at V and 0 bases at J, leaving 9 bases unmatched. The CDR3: CASSISEAGGSTDTQYF. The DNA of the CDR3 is TGTGCCAGCAGCATCTCTGAAGCGGGAGGAAGCACAGATACGCAGTATTTT.

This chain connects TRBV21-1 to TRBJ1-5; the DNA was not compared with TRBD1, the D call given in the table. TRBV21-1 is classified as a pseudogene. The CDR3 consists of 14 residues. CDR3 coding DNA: TGTGCCAGCAGCACACGACAGGGCAGTCAGCCCCAGCATTTT. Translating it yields CASSTRQGSQPQHF.

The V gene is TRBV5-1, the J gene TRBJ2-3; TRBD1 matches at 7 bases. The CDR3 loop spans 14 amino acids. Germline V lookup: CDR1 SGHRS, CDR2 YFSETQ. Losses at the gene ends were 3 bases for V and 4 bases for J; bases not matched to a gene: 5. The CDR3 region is CASSSTGTADTQYF. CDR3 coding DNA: TGCGCCAGCAGCTCCACCGGGACAGCAGATACGCAGTATTTT.

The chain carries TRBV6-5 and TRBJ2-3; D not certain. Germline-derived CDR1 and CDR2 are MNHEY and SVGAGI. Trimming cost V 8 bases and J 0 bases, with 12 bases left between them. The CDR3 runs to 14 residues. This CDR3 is CASRYTTSTDTQYF. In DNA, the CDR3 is TGTGCCAGCCGGTACACGACTAGCACAGATACGCAGTATTTT.

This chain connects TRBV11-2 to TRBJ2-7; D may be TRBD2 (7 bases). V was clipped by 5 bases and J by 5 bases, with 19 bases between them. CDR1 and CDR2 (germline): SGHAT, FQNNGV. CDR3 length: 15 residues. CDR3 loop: CASSQGGDLSHEQYF. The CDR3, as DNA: TGTGCCAGCAGCCAAGGGGGGGATTTAAGCCACGAGCAGTACTTC.

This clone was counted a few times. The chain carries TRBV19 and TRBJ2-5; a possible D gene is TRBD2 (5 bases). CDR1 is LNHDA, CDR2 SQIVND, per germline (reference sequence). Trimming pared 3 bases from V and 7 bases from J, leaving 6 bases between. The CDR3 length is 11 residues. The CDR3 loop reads CASSIRGTQYF. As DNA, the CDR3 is TGTGCCAGTAGTATCCGGGGGACCCAGTACTTC.

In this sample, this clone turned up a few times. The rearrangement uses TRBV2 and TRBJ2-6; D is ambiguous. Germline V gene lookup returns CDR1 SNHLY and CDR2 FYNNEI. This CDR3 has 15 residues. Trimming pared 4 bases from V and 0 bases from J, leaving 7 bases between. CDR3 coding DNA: TGTGCCAGCAGTGGCTTTAGCTCTGGGGCCAACGTCCTGACTTTC. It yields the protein CASSGFSSGANVLTF.

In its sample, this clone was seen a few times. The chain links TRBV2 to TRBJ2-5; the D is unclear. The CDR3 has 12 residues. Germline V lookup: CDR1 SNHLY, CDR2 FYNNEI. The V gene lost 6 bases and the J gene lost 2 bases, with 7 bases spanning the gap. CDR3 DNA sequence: TGTGCCAGCAGGGCCTTACAAGAGACCCAGTACTTC. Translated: CASRALQETQYF.

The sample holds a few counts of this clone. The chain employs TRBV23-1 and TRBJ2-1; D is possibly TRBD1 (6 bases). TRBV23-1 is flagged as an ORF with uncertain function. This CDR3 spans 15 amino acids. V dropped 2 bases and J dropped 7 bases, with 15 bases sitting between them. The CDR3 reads CASSQQPGTLNEQFF. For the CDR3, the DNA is TGCGCCAGCAGTCAACAGCCCGGGACACTGAATGAGCAGTTCTTC.

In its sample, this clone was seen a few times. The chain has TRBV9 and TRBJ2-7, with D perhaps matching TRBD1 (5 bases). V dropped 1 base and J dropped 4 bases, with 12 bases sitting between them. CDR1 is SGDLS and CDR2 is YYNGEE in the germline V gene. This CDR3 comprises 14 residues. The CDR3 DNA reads TGTGCCAGCAGCGTATCGGTCAGGGAATACGAGCAGTACTTC. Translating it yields CASSVSVREYEQYF.

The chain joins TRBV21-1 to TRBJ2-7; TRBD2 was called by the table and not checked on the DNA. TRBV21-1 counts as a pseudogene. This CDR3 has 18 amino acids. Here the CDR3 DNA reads TGTGCCAGCAGCACGGCTAGCGACGGGACGGCCCCAACAAGGGAGCAGTACTTC. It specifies CASSTASDGTAPTREQYF.

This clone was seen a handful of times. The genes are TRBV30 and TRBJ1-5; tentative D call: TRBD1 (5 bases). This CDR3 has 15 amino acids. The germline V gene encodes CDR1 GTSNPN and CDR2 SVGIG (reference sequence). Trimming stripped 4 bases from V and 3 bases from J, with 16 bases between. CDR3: CAWTPGRVDNQPQHF. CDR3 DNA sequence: TGTGCCTGGACTCCCGGCAGGGTTGACAATCAGCCCCAGCATTTT. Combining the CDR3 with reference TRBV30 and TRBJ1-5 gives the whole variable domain SQTIHQWPATLVQPVGSPLSLECTVEGTSNPNLYWYRQAAGRGLQLLFYSVGIGQISSEVPQNLSASRPQDRQFILSSKKLLLSDSGFYLCAWTPGRVDNQPQHFGDGTRLSIL.

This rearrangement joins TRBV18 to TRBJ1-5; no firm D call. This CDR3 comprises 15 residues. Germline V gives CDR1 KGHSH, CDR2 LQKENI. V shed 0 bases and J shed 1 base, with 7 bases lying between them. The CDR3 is CASSPPPGSNQPQHF. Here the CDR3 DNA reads TGTGCCAGCTCACCACCCCCCGGGAGCAATCAGCCCCAGCATTTT.

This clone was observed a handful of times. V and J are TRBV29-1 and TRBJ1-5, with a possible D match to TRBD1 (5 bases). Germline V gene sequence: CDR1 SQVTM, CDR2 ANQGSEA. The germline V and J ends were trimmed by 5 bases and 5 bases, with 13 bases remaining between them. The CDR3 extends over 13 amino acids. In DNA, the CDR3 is TGCAGCGTTCAGTGGGGGAGGGATCAGCCCCAGCATTTT. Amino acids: CSVQWGRDQPQHF.

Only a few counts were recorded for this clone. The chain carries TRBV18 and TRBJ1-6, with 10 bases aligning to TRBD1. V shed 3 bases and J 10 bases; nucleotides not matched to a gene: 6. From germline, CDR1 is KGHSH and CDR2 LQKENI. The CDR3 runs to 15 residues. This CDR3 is CASSPGTGVGSPLHF. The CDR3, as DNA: TGTGCCAGCTCACCCGGGACAGGGGTTGGGTCACCCCTCCACTTT.

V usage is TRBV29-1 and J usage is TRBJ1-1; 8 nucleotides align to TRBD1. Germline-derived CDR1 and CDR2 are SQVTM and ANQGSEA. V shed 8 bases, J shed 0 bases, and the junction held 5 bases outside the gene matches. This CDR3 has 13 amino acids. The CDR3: CSSRQGMNTEAFF. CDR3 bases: TGCAGCTCCAGACAGGGGATGAACACTGAAGCTTTCTTT. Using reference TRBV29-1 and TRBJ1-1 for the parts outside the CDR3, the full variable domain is SAVISQKPSRDICQRGTSLTIQCQVDSQVTMMFWYRQQPGQSLTLIATANQGSEATYESGFVIDKFPISRPNLTFSTLTVSNMSPEDSSIYLCSSRQGMNTEAFFGQGTRLTVV.

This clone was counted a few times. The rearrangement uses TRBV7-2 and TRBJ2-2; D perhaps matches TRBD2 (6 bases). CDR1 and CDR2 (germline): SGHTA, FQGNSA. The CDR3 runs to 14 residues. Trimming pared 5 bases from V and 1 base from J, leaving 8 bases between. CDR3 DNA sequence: TGTGCCAGCAGCCCGCGGGGGAACACCGGGGAGCTGTTTTTT. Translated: CASSPRGNTGELFF.

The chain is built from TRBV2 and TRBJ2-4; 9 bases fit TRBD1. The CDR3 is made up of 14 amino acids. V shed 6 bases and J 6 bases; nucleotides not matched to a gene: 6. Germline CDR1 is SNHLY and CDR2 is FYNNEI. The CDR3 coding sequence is TGTGCCAGCAGGGACAGGGGCTATAGAAACATTCAGTACTTC. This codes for CASRDRGYRNIQYF.

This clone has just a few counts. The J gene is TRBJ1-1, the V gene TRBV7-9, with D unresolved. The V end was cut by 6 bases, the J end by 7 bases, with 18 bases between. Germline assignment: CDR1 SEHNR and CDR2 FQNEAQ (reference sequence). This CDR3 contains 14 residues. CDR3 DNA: TGTGCCAGCAGACCCAACCGAGAGAACTTTGAAGCTTTCTTT. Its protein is CASRPNRENFEAFF.

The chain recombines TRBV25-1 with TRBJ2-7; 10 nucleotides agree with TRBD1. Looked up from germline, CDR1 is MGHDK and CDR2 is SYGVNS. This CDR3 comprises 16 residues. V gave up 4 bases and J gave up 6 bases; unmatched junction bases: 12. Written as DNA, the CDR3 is TGTGCCAGCAGTGGGAAACCGGGACAGGGGTCCATCGAGCAGTACTTC. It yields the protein CASSGKPGQGSIEQYF.

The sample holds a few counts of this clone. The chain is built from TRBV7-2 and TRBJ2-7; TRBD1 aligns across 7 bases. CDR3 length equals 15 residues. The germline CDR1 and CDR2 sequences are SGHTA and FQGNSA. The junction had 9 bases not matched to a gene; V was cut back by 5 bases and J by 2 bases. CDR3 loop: CASSPDRDSTYEQYF. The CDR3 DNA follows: TGTGCCAGCAGCCCCGACAGGGATTCAACCTACGAGCAGTACTTC.

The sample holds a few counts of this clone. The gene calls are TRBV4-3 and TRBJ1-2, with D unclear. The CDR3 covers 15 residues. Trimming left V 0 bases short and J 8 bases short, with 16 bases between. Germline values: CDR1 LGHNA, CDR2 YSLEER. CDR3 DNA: TGCGCCAGCAGCCAAGATTATGCGCGAACTATGGGCTACACCTTC. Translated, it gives CASSQDYARTMGYTF.

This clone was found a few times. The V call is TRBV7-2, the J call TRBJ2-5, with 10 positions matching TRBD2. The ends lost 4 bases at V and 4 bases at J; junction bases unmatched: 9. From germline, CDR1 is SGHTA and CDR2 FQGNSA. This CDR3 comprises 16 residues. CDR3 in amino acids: CASSSGERGGPETQYF. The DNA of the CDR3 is TGTGCCAGCAGCTCTGGCGAGCGGGGGGGCCCAGAGACCCAGTACTTC. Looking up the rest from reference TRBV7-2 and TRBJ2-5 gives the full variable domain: GAGVSQSPSNKVTEKGKDVELRCDPISGHTALYWYRQSLGQGLEFLIYFQGNSAPDKSGLPSDRFSAERTGGSVSTLTIQRTQQEDSAVYLCASSSGERGGPETQYFGPGTRLLVL.

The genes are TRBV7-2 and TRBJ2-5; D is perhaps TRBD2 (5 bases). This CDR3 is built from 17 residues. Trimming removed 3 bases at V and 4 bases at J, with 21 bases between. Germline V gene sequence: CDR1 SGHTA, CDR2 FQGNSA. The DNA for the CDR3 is TGTGCCAGCAGCTTTAAGGGCGCGGGCAACGGCCGAGAGACCCAGTACTTC. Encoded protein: CASSFKGAGNGRETQYF.

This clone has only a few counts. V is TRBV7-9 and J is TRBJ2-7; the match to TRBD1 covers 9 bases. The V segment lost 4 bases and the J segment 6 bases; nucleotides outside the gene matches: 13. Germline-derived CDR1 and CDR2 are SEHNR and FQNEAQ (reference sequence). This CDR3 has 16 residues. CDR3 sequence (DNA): TGTGCCAGCAGCTCGATTAGTGGGGACAGGGTAGGCGAGCAGTACTTC. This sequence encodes CASSSISGDRVGEQYF.

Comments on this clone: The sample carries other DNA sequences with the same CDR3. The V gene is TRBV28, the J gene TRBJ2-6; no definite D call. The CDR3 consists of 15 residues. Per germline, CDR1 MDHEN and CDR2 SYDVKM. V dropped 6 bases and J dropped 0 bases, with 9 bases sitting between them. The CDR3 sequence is CASSRGSSGANVLTF. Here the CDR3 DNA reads TGTGCCAGCAGCCGTGGCTCCTCTGGGGCCAACGTCCTGACTTTC.